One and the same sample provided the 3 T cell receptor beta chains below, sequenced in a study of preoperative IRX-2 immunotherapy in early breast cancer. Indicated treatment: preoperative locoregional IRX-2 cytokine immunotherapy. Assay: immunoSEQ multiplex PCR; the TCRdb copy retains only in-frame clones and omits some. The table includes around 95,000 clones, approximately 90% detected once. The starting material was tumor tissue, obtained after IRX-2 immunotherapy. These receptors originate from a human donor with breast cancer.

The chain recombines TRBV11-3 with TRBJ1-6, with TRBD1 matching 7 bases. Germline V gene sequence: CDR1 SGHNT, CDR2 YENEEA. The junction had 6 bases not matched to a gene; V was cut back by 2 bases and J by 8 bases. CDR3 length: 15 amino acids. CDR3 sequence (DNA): TGTGCCAGCAGCTTAAGTCCAGGGGGGGATTCACCCCTCCACTTT. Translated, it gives CASSLSPGGDSPLHF.

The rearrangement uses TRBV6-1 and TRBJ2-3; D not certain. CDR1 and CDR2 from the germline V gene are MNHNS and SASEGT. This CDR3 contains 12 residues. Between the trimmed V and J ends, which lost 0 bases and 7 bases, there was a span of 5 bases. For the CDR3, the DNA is TGTGCCAGCAGTGAAGCTACCTATACGCAGTATTTT. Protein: CASSEATYTQYF.

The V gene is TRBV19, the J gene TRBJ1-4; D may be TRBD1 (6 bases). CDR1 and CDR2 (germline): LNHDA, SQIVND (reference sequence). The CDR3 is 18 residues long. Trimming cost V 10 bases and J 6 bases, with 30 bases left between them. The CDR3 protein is CATKLWGAEGNRDEKLFF. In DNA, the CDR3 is TGTGCCACTAAGTTATGGGGGGCCGAGGGAAATAGAGATGAAAAACTGTTTTTT. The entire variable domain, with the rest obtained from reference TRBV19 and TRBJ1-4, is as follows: DGGITQSPKYLFRKEGQNVTLSCEQNLNHDAMYWYRQDPGQGLRLIYYSQIVNDFQKGDIAEGYSVSREKKESFPLTVTSAQKNPTAFYLCATKLWGAEGNRDEKLFFGSGTQLSVL.